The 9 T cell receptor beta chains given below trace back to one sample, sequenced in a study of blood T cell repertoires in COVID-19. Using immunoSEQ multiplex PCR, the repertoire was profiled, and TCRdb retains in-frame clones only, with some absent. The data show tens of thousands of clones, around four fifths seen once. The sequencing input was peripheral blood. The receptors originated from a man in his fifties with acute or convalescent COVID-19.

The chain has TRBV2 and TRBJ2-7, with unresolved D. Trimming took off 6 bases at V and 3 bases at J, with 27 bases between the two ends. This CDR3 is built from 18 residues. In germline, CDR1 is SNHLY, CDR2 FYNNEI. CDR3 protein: CASSHTRKASGSFYEQYF. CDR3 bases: TGTGCCAGCAGCCACACCCGGAAAGCTAGTGGTTCCTTCTACGAGCAGTACTTC.

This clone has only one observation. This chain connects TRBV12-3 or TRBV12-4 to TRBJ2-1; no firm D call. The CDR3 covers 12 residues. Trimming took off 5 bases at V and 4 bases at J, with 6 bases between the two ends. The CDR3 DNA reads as TGTGCCAGCAGTCCCGAGTACAATGAGCAGTTCTTC. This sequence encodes CASSPEYNEQFF.

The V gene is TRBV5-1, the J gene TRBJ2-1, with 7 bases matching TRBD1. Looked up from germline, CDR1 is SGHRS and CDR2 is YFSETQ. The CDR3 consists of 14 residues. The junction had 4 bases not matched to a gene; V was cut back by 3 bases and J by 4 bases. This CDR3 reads CASSWTGPYNEQFF. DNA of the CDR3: TGCGCCAGCAGCTGGACAGGTCCGTACAATGAGCAGTTCTTC.

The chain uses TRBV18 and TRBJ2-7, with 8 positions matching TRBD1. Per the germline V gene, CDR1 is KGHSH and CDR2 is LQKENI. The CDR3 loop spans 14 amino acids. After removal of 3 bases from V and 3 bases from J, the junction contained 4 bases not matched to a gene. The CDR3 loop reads CASSPATGVYEQYF. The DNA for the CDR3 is TGTGCCAGCTCACCCGCGACAGGGGTCTACGAGCAGTACTTC.

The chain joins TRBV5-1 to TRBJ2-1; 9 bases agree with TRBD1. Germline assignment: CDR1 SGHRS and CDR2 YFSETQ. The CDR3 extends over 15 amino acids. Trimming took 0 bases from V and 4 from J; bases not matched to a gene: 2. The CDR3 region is CASSLGGTGYNEQFF. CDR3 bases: TGCGCCAGCAGCTTGGGCGGGACAGGGTACAATGAGCAGTTCTTC.

Written as DNA, the CDR3 is TGTGCCAGCAGCTCACTAGCGGGGGGCACAGATACGCAGTATTTT. Its translation is CASSSLAGGTDTQYF. V is TRBV5-4 and J is TRBJ2-3; TRBD2 matches 11 bases. The germline gives CDR1 SGHNT, CDR2 YYREEE (reference sequence). The CDR3 is made up of 15 amino acids. Trimming took 3 bases from V and 1 from J; bases not matched to a gene: 1.

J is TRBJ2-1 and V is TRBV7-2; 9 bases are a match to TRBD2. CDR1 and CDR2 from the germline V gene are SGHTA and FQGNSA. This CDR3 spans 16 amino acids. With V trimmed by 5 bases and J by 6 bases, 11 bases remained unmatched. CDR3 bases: TGTGCCAGCAGCGTAAATAGCGGGGGACACCCCAATGAGCAGTTCTTC. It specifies CASSVNSGGHPNEQFF.

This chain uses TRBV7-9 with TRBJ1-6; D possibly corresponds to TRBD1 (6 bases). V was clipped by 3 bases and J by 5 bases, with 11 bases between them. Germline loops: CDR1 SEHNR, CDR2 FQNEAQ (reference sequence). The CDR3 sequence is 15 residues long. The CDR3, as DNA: TGTGCCAGCAGCTTCCAGGGGCAGAATAATTCACCCCTCCACTTT. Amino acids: CASSFQGQNNSPLHF.

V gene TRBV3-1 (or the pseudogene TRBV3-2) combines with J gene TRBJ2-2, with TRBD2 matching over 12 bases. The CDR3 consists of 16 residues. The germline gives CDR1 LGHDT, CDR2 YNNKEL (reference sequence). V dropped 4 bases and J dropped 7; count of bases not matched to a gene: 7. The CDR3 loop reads CASSPSSGGAVGELFF. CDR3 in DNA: TGTGCCAGCAGCCCATCTAGCGGGGGGGCTGTCGGGGAGCTGTTTTTT.